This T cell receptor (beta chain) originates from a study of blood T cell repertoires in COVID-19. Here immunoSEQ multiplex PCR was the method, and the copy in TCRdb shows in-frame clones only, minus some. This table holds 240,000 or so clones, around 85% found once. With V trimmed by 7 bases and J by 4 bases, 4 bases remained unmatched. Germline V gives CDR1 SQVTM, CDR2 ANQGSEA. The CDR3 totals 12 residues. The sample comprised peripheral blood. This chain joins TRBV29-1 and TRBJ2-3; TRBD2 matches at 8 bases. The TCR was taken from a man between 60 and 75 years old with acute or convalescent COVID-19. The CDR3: CSGSGSADTQYF. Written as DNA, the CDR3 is TGCAGCGGGAGCGGGAGTGCAGATACGCAGTATTTT.